This T cell receptor beta chain was captured in a study of CD8 T cells in ankylosing spondylitis. Study observations and caveats: Matched ankylosing spondylitis synovial fluid reportedly showed significant enrichment of disease-linked clones. Disease-linked clones, CD8+, were relatively rare in peripheral blood. Ankylosing spondylitis blood seemed to carry a telltale TCR beta motif made of seven or eight highly homologous variants.

Libraries of TCR beta came from quantitative 5'-RACE with molecular barcodes. Each CDR3 protein is one row after TCRdb ran MiXCR on the 5' RACE reads. Of 100,000 to 150,000 distinct CDR3 sequences listed, approximately 9.9% are singletons. This clonotype was seen repeatedly, ten times or more. What it binds is unknown. The CDR3 sequence is 14 residues long. V gave up 6 bases and J gave up 3 bases; unmatched junction bases: 8. The germline CDR1 and CDR2 sequences are DFQATT and SNEGSKA (reference sequence). The TCR sequence derives from a male donor with ankylosing spondylitis or in good health (not recorded which). The genes are TRBV20-1 and TRBJ2-7; TRBD2 matches at 10 bases. Material: blood, either unsorted or a sorted T cell fraction (not recorded which). The CDR3 loop is CSAQISGRYYEQYF. The CDR3 DNA follows: TGCAGTGCGCAAATTAGCGGGAGGTACTACGAGCAGTACTTC.